This is a list of T cell receptor beta chains from one sample in a study of T cell responses to AZD1222 COVID-19 vaccine. The repertoire was sequenced with immunoSEQ multiplex PCR; TCRdb's copy has only in-frame clones and lacks some. The profile shows about 78,000 clones, just over 90% of them singletons. The sample was peripheral blood, taken 28 days after the second AZD1222 dose. All receptors come from an adult who received the AZD1222 COVID-19 vaccine. The CDR3 runs from the conserved cysteine through the conserved F or W. D genes are given only for firm matches. Where a row states a size, it is once, few, many or the class of an expanded clone; other rows omit it.

D gene: -
J gene: TRBJ1-3
clone size: -
V gene: TRBV6-6
CDR3 protein: CASSYRADFSGNTIYF
CDR3 DNA: TGTGCCAGCAGTTACCGGGCAGACTTCTCTGGAAACACCATATATTTT

D gene: TRBD2
J gene: TRBJ2-3
clone size: -
V gene: TRBV10-2
CDR3 protein: CASRETSGRTDTQYF
CDR3 DNA: TGCGCCAGCAGGGAGACTAGCGGGAGGACAGATACGCAGTATTTT

D gene: TRBD1
J gene: TRBJ1-1
clone size: -
V gene: TRBV5-1
CDR3 protein: CASSIQGAGEAFF
CDR3 DNA: TGCGCCAGCAGCATTCAGGGGGCGGGTGAAGCTTTCTTT

D gene: TRBD1
J gene: TRBJ1-2
clone size: -
V gene: TRBV7-9
CDR3 protein: CASSRDRTGNYGYTF
CDR3 DNA: TGTGCCAGCAGCCGGGACAGGACAGGAAACTATGGCTACACCTTC

D gene: -
J gene: TRBJ1-2
clone size: -
V gene: TRBV30
CDR3 protein: CAWRLLGRDYGYTF
CDR3 DNA: TGTGCCTGGCGGTTGCTCGGGAGGGACTATGGCTACACCTTC

D gene: -
J gene: TRBJ1-6
clone size: once
V gene: TRBV2
CDR3 protein: CASSEGGFVYNSPLHF
CDR3 DNA: TGTGCCAGCAGTGAGGGCGGCTTCGTCTATAATTCACCCCTCCACTTT

D gene: TRBD2
J gene: TRBJ2-1
clone size: -
V gene: TRBV2
CDR3 protein: CASSLELAGGGEQFF
CDR3 DNA: TGTGCCAGCAGCCTGGAACTAGCGGGGGGAGGTGAGCAGTTCTTC

D gene: TRBD2
J gene: TRBJ2-1
clone size: -
V gene: TRBV19
CDR3 protein: CASSRSGSDEQFF
CDR3 DNA: TGTGCCAGTAGTCGTAGCGGGAGCGATGAGCAGTTCTTC

D gene: -
J gene: TRBJ1-1
clone size: -
V gene: TRBV5-1
CDR3 protein: CASSLAQGRGNTEAFF
CDR3 DNA: TGCGCCAGCAGCTTGGCCCAGGGCCGGGGGAACACTGAAGCTTTCTTT

D gene: -
J gene: TRBJ2-7
clone size: -
V gene: TRBV13
CDR3 protein: CASSPRDESSYEQYF
CDR3 DNA: TGTGCCAGCAGCCCGCGAGATGAAAGCTCCTACGAGCAGTACTTC

D gene: -
J gene: TRBJ2-1
clone size: -
V gene: TRBV7-3
CDR3 protein: CASSPEEGALSEQFF
CDR3 DNA: TGTGCCAGCAGCCCCGAGGAAGGGGCCCTCTCTGAGCAGTTCTTC

D gene: TRBD1
J gene: TRBJ2-2
clone size: -
V gene: TRBV13
CDR3 protein: CASSPPRDRHTGELFF
CDR3 DNA: TGTGCCAGCAGCCCACCTCGGGACAGACACACCGGGGAGCTGTTTTTT

D gene: -
J gene: TRBJ2-7
clone size: -
V gene: TRBV5-1
CDR3 protein: CASSLRRTVTTYEQYF
CDR3 DNA: TGCGCCAGCAGCTTGAGGCGGACAGTTACAACCTACGAGCAGTACTTC

D gene: TRBD1
J gene: TRBJ2-2
clone size: -
V gene: TRBV19
CDR3 protein: CASTGGRSRGTGELFF
CDR3 DNA: TGTGCCAGTACAGGGGGTAGGTCTCGGGGCACCGGGGAGCTGTTTTTT

D gene: -
J gene: TRBJ1-2
clone size: -
V gene: TRBV12-3/TRBV12-4
CDR3 protein: CASSLGGSDGYTF
CDR3 DNA: TGTGCCAGCAGTTTAGGAGGGTCGGATGGCTACACCTTC

D gene: -
J gene: TRBJ1-1
clone size: -
V gene: TRBV30
CDR3 protein: CAWSRGAGTEAFF
CDR3 DNA: TGTGCCTGGAGTCGGGGGGCAGGCACTGAAGCTTTCTTT

D gene: TRBD2
J gene: TRBJ2-4
clone size: -
V gene: TRBV12-3/TRBV12-4
CDR3 protein: CASSSLLAVQYF
CDR3 DNA: TGTGCCAGCAGTTCGCTACTAGCGGTCCAGTACTTC

D gene: -
J gene: TRBJ1-3
clone size: -
V gene: TRBV9
CDR3 protein: CASSASISSGNTIYF
CDR3 DNA: TGTGCCAGCAGCGCCAGTATATCCTCTGGAAACACCATATATTTT

D gene: -
J gene: TRBJ1-1
clone size: -
V gene: TRBV29-1
CDR3 protein: CSVEELVNTEAFF
CDR3 DNA: TGCAGCGTTGAAGAACTAGTGAACACTGAAGCTTTCTTT

D gene: TRBD1
J gene: TRBJ1-3
clone size: -
V gene: TRBV19
CDR3 protein: CASIGGQGRNTIYF
CDR3 DNA: TGTGCCAGCATCGGCGGACAGGGGAGAAACACCATATATTTT

D gene: -
J gene: TRBJ2-1
clone size: -
V gene: TRBV24-1
CDR3 protein: CATSLYNEQFF
CDR3 DNA: TGTGCCACCAGTTTATACAATGAGCAGTTCTTC

D gene: -
J gene: TRBJ2-2
clone size: -
V gene: TRBV2
CDR3 protein: CASSVSRGLELFF
CDR3 DNA: TGTGCCAGCAGTGTGTCTAGGGGTTTAGAGCTGTTTTTT

D gene: -
J gene: TRBJ2-1
clone size: once
V gene: TRBV28
CDR3 protein: CASRLDLISSPVF
CDR3 DNA: TGTGCCAGCAGACTAGACTTGATCTCTTCCCCAGTCTTC

D gene: -
J gene: TRBJ2-3
clone size: -
V gene: TRBV5-1
CDR3 protein: CASSSRPVGSTDTQYF
CDR3 DNA: TGCGCCAGCAGCTCACGCCCGGTCGGGAGCACAGATACGCAGTATTTT

D gene: -
J gene: TRBJ2-6
clone size: -
V gene: TRBV9
CDR3 protein: CASSAFADDVWGANVLTF
CDR3 DNA: TGTGCCAGCAGCGCCTTCGCAGACGATGTTTGGGGGGCCAACGTCCTGACTTTC

D gene: -
J gene: TRBJ1-6
clone size: once
V gene: TRBV27
CDR3 protein: CASSLGDLPLHF
CDR3 DNA: TGTGCCAGCAGTTTAGGAGACTTACCCCTCCACTTT

D gene: -
J gene: TRBJ1-5
clone size: -
V gene: TRBV4-1
CDR3 protein: CASSQPPGGNSNQPQHF
CDR3 DNA: TGCGCCAGCAGCCAACCCCCGGGGGGGAATAGCAATCAGCCCCAGCATTTT

D gene: TRBD2
J gene: TRBJ2-2
clone size: -
V gene: TRBV11-3
CDR3 protein: CASSFGLAGNTGELFF
CDR3 DNA: TGTGCCAGCAGCTTTGGTCTAGCGGGAAACACCGGGGAGCTGTTTTTT

D gene: -
J gene: TRBJ2-1
clone size: -
V gene: TRBV7-3
CDR3 protein: CASSKDSYNEQFF
CDR3 DNA: TGTGCCAGCAGCAAGGACAGCTACAATGAGCAGTTCTTC

D gene: TRBD1
J gene: TRBJ2-7
clone size: -
V gene: TRBV11-3
CDR3 protein: CASSIGQGSYEQYF
CDR3 DNA: TGTGCCAGCAGCATTGGACAGGGGAGCTACGAGCAGTACTTC

D gene: TRBD1
J gene: TRBJ2-2
clone size: -
V gene: TRBV4-3
CDR3 protein: CASSQNRGTKNTGELFF
CDR3 DNA: TGCGCCAGCAGCCAAAACAGGGGAACGAAGAACACCGGGGAGCTGTTTTTT

D gene: -
J gene: TRBJ1-4
clone size: -
V gene: TRBV21-1
CDR3 protein: CASSMTVEKLFF
CDR3 DNA: TGTGCCAGCAGCATGACAGTTGAAAAACTGTTTTTT

D gene: -
J gene: TRBJ1-1
clone size: -
V gene: TRBV12-3/TRBV12-4
CDR3 protein: CASNPGYSEAFF
CDR3 DNA: TGTGCCAGCAACCCAGGTTACTCTGAAGCTTTCTTT

D gene: -
J gene: TRBJ1-2
clone size: -
V gene: TRBV7-2
CDR3 protein: CASSLVGGIDGYTF
CDR3 DNA: TGTGCCAGCAGCTTAGTAGGGGGGATTGACGGCTACACCTTC

D gene: -
J gene: TRBJ2-7
clone size: -
V gene: TRBV5-4
CDR3 protein: CASSLEGVRSYEQYF
CDR3 DNA: TGTGCCAGCAGCTTGGAGGGGGTCAGATCCTACGAGCAGTACTTC

D gene: -
J gene: TRBJ1-1
clone size: -
V gene: TRBV11-3
CDR3 protein: CASSPGGEAFF
CDR3 DNA: TGTGCCAGCAGCCCAGGTGGTGAAGCTTTCTTT

D gene: -
J gene: TRBJ2-1
clone size: -
V gene: TRBV11-3
CDR3 protein: CASSLGTYDEQFF
CDR3 DNA: TGTGCCAGCAGTTTAGGCACATACGATGAGCAGTTCTTC

D gene: -
J gene: TRBJ1-3
clone size: few
V gene: TRBV10-3
CDR3 protein: CATSSSGNTIYF
CDR3 DNA: TGTGCCACCTCTAGTTCCGGAAACACCATATATTTT

D gene: TRBD1
J gene: TRBJ2-6
clone size: -
V gene: TRBV2
CDR3 protein: CASRRTGLVSGANVLTF
CDR3 DNA: TGTGCCAGCAGACGGACAGGGCTCGTGTCTGGGGCCAACGTCCTGACTTTC

D gene: -
J gene: TRBJ2-7
clone size: -
V gene: TRBV24-1
CDR3 protein: CATSPGPPSYEQYF
CDR3 DNA: TGTGCCACCAGTCCGGGTCCCCCCTCCTACGAGCAGTACTTC

D gene: -
J gene: TRBJ2-1
clone size: -
V gene: TRBV18
CDR3 protein: CASSRLRGSESYNEQFF
CDR3 DNA: TGTGCCAGCTCACGCCTTAGGGGATCGGAGTCCTACAATGAGCAGTTCTTC

D gene: -
J gene: TRBJ1-6
clone size: -
V gene: TRBV25-1
CDR3 protein: CASAGKGGQYNSPLHF
CDR3 DNA: TGTGCCAGCGCGGGAAAGGGCGGACAGTATAATTCACCCCTCCACTTT

D gene: -
J gene: TRBJ1-1
clone size: -
V gene: TRBV11-3
CDR3 protein: CASSSGTGNTEAFF
CDR3 DNA: TGTGCCAGCAGCTCTGGAACGGGGAACACTGAAGCTTTCTTT

D gene: -
J gene: TRBJ2-7
clone size: -
V gene: TRBV7-2
CDR3 protein: CASTPGLAAYEQYF
CDR3 DNA: TGTGCCAGCACCCCAGGGTTAGCGGCCTACGAGCAGTACTTC

D gene: TRBD1
J gene: TRBJ2-1
clone size: -
V gene: TRBV4-3
CDR3 protein: CASSQEVTGVVEQFF
CDR3 DNA: TGCGCCAGCAGCCAAGAGGTTACAGGGGTGGTTGAGCAGTTCTTC

D gene: -
J gene: TRBJ2-2
clone size: -
V gene: TRBV15
CDR3 protein: CATSTPRWLANTGELFF
CDR3 DNA: TGTGCCACCAGCACCCCCCGATGGTTGGCGAACACCGGGGAGCTGTTTTTT